The next 15 T cell receptor beta chains were all read from a single sample in a study of blood T cell repertoires in COVID-19 (dated by TCRdb to 2018 to 2021). Libraries were constructed by the immunoSEQ multiplex PCR assay. The table was pulled from immuneACCESS by TCRdb, which kept in-frame rearrangements only. Such tables lose some clones; where checked, under half of the loss comes from unresolved V genes, and the rest has no known cause. Here the sample has 100,000 to 120,000 clones; roughly four fifths occur a single time. The ten largest clones capture 7.5% to 10% of the sample. Material: peripheral blood. These TCRs come from a woman aged 70 to 79 with acute or convalescent COVID-19.

V usage is TRBV2 and J usage is TRBJ2-5, with D tentatively TRBD1 (5 bases). This CDR3 comprises 13 residues. The V and J ends lost 3 bases and 5 bases respectively, with 10 bases between them. Germline CDR1 SNHLY, CDR2 FYNNEI. The CDR3 here is CASSDDSSETQYF. The CDR3, as DNA: TGTGCCAGCAGTGATGACAGTTCTGAGACCCAGTACTTC.

This clone was seen just once. The genes are TRBV2 and TRBJ2-7, with D perhaps TRBD2 (6 bases). The CDR3 totals 13 residues. Germline V gives CDR1 SNHLY, CDR2 FYNNEI. V was shortened by 4 bases and J by 6 bases, with 13 bases between the two germline ends. The CDR3 sequence is CASSGGITREQYF. The CDR3 bases are TGTGCCAGCAGTGGCGGGATCACTCGCGAGCAGTACTTC. Combining the CDR3 with reference TRBV2 and TRBJ2-7 gives the whole variable domain EPEVTQTPSHQVTQMGQEVILRCVPISNHLYFYWYRQILGQKVEFLVSFYNNEISEKSEIFDDQFSVERPDGSNFTLKIRSTKLEDSAMYFCASSGGITREQYFGPGTRLTVT.

This clone has a handful of counts. J is TRBJ1-1 and V is TRBV6-5; D not certain. Trimming cost V 5 bases and J 0 bases, with 7 bases left between them. The germline gives CDR1 MNHEY, CDR2 SVGAGI. The CDR3 runs 13 residues. CDR3 nucleotides: TGTGCCAGCAGTCAGAATGTGAACACTGAAGCTTTCTTT. Translated, it gives CASSQNVNTEAFF.

The chain links TRBV9 to TRBJ1-2; 9 bases agree with TRBD1. This CDR3 contains 16 residues. The germline CDR1 and CDR2 sequences are SGDLS and YYNGEE. The J segment lost 6 bases and the V segment lost 3 bases, leaving 12 bases of the junction unmatched. The CDR3 loop is CASSGFLPGTGHGYTF. The CDR3 DNA reads TGTGCCAGCAGCGGGTTCTTACCCGGGACAGGGCATGGCTACACCTTC.

The V and J genes are TRBV3-1 (or the pseudogene TRBV3-2) and TRBJ1-2; perhaps TRBD1 as D (6 bases). This CDR3 has 12 residues. Deletions cut 5 bases from V and 4 bases from J, with 8 bases between. The germline gives CDR1 LGHDT, CDR2 YNNKEL (reference sequence). CDR3 sequence reads: CASSSGVYGYTF. CDR3 DNA sequence: TGTGCCAGCAGCTCAGGGGTCTATGGCTACACCTTC.

The chain links TRBV7-2 to TRBJ2-5, with 7 bases aligning to TRBD1. Germline CDR1 reads SGHTA; CDR2 reads FQGNSA. This CDR3 has 14 amino acids. Trimming removed 3 bases from V and 4 bases from J; junction bases left unmatched: 5. The DNA of the CDR3 is TGTGCCAGCAGCTTTGACAGGGTTGGAGAGACCCAGTACTTC. Translation: CASSFDRVGETQYF.

The rearrangement joins TRBV7-9 to TRBJ2-3; possible D gene TRBD2, 5 bases. CDR1 is SEHNR and CDR2 is FQNEAQ in the germline V gene (reference sequence). Trimming shortened V by 11 bases and J by 1 base, and 13 bases separated the two germline ends. This CDR3 contains 13 residues. The CDR3, as DNA: TGTGCCCCCGGGCGGGCGGGCACAGATACGCAGTATTTT. Translation gives CAPGRAGTDTQYF. Drawing the rest from reference TRBV7-9 and TRBJ2-3, the complete variable domain is DTGVSQNPRHKITKRGQNVTFRCDPISEHNRLYWYRQTLGQGPEFLTYFQNEAQLEKSRLLSDRFSAERPKGSFSTLEIQRTEQGDSAMYLCAPGRAGTDTQYFGPGTRLTVL.

The V gene is TRBV7-3, the J gene TRBJ2-1, with no clear D. From germline, CDR1 is SGHTA and CDR2 FQGTGA. This CDR3 comprises 13 residues. V was pared by 4 bases and J by 8 bases, with 12 bases between. CDR3 DNA sequence: TGTGCCAGCAGCTCCCCCCCTCGCGATGAGCAGTTCTTC. Translation: CASSSPPRDEQFF. Based on the CDR3 plus reference TRBV7-3 and TRBJ2-1, the full variable domain is GAGVSQTPSNKVTEKGKYVELRCDPISGHTALYWYRQSLGQGPEFLIYFQGTGAADDSGLPNDRFFAVRPEGSVSTLKIQRTERGDSAVYLCASSSPPRDEQFFGPGTRLTVL.

This clone has only a few counts. J is TRBJ2-1 and V is TRBV7-9; 13 bases are a match to TRBD2. Germline assignment: CDR1 SEHNR and CDR2 FQNEAQ (reference sequence). V was clipped by 5 bases and J by 0 bases; unmatched bases: 10. The CDR3 has 19 amino acids. CDR3: CASSLTGTSGTSSYNEQFF. CDR3 sequence (DNA): TGTGCCAGCAGCCTCACCGGGACTAGCGGGACGAGCTCCTACAATGAGCAGTTCTTC.

This sequence joins TRBV6-5 and TRBJ1-2, with 9 bases that match TRBD1. The CDR3 is 14 amino acids. Germline assignment: CDR1 MNHEY and CDR2 SVGAGI. V shed 4 bases and J 8 bases; nucleotides not matched to a gene: 8. CDR3 bases: TGTGCCAGCAGTTCCCTCGACAGGGGGGGAGGCTACACCTTC. Protein product: CASSSLDRGGGYTF.

V usage is TRBV9 and J usage is TRBJ2-1; 7 bases line up with TRBD1. CDR1 is SGDLS, CDR2 YYNGEE, per germline. The CDR3 is 17 residues long. After removal of 0 bases from V and 7 bases from J, the junction contained 13 bases not matched to a gene. The CDR3 loop is CASSVGGGGPTVNEQFF. CDR3 DNA: TGTGCCAGCAGCGTAGGAGGGGGCGGCCCGACCGTGAATGAGCAGTTCTTC.

The CDR3 DNA reads TGTGCCATCAGTAGGACTAGCGGGGGGAATGAGCAGTTCTTC. It yields the protein CAISRTSGGNEQFF. The V gene is TRBV10-3, the J gene TRBJ2-1; 14 nucleotides line up with TRBD2. This CDR3 has 14 residues. Looked up from germline, CDR1 is ENHRY and CDR2 is SYGVKD. Unmatched junction bases numbered 1, after V lost 5 bases and J lost 7 bases.

The chain combines TRBV28 with TRBJ2-7; 8 bases line up with TRBD1. Germline assignment: CDR1 MDHEN and CDR2 SYDVKM. V trimming: 6 bases; J trimming: 3 bases; junction bases outside the gene matches: 13. CDR3 length: 16 amino acids. CDR3 sequence reads: CASRELDRGAFYEQYF. CDR3 nucleotide sequence: TGTGCCAGCAGGGAACTCGACAGGGGTGCGTTCTACGAGCAGTACTTC.

The chain links TRBV20-1 to TRBJ2-7, with D possibly matching TRBD2 (5 bases). Germline V gives CDR1 DFQATT, CDR2 SNEGSKA (reference sequence). Trimming took 3 bases from V and 9 from J, leaving 12 bases between them. The CDR3 is made up of 11 amino acids. The CDR3 nucleotides are TGCAGTGCTAGTCTGGCGGGCACGCAGTACTTC. This translates into CSASLAGTQYF.

The chain recombines TRBV15 with TRBJ2-7; 8 bases align to TRBD2. The germline CDR1 and CDR2 sequences are LNHNV and YYDKDF (reference sequence). This CDR3 comprises 16 residues. The ends lost 0 bases at V and 1 base at J; junction bases unmatched: 5. In DNA, the CDR3 is TGTGCCACCAGCAGAGATCCCCCTAGCGGGTCCTACGAGCAGTACTTC. This codes for CATSRDPPSGSYEQYF.